The present T cell receptor (beta chain) was sequenced within a study of OX40 agonist ivuxolimab in advanced cancers. The study's findings and limits: At 0.1 to 3.0 mg/kg and by week 6, CD4+ and CD8+ T cells in the blood had expanded clonally.

Measured with immunoSEQ multiplex PCR; TCRdb has only the in-frame clones, and not every one. The sample holds tens of thousands of clones; around 88% are singletons and the top ten take roughly 30%. With respect to this clone: The antigen remains undetermined.

Sequencing used CD4+ or CD8+ T cells sorted from blood, obtained in a trial of the OX40 agonist ivuxolimab. The clonotype was recovered from an adult with an advanced solid tumor such as melanoma, head and neck, liver or kidney cancer.

The CDR3 DNA sequence: TGTGCCAGCAGCGACGGACAGGGCTACGAGCAGTACTTC. Protein: CASSDGQGYEQYF. This chain connects TRBV7-4 to TRBJ2-7; 8 bases agree with TRBD1. V was pared by 5 bases and J by 3 bases, with 3 bases of the junction left unmatched. The CDR3 totals 13 residues. Germline assignment: CDR1 SGHVT and CDR2 SQSDAQ.